This TCR beta chain was found in a study of cytomegalovirus exposure and HLA in healthy donors. The CDR3 spans 13 residues. CDR1 and CDR2 (germline): MNHEY, SVGAGI. J was trimmed by 4 bases and V by 5 bases; bases with no gene match: 2. This table comes from immunoSEQ multiplex PCR, and its TCRdb copy is limited to in-frame clones, with some not included. Among some 170,000 clones listed, 95% to 96% were seen once. The receptor was isolated from a woman younger than 30 in good health and CMV-seronegative. Sequenced input: PBMCs. The chain is built from TRBV6-5 and TRBJ1-5; TRBD1 aligns across 7 bases. Here the CDR3 reads CASSMTGNQPQHF. CDR3 nucleotides: TGTGCCAGCAGTATGACAGGGAATCAGCCCCAGCATTTT.